There are a few counts of the clone carrying this T cell receptor beta chain. Its antigen is as yet unknown. Germline V lookup: CDR1 SQVTM, CDR2 ANQGSEA. V shed 5 bases and J shed 1 base, with 11 bases lying between them. This CDR3 has 13 amino acids. The data belong to a study of immune evolution from preneoplasia to lung adenocarcinoma. H&E slides confirmed each diagnosis, reviewed by two pathologists independently. Macro-dissection enriched premalignant or tumor cells before nucleic acid extraction. The assay was immunoSEQ multiplex PCR, and TCRdb's table has in-frame clones only and misses some. Here the sample spans fewer than 50,000 clones, less than 80% being singletons. The study, taken as a whole, reports: Highest clonality occurred in KRAS-mutant, not EGFR-mutant or double wild-type, nodules.

Sequencing was carried out using FFPE invasive lung adenocarcinoma tissue. The TCR sequence derives from a person aged 55-75 years with lung adenocarcinoma. This rearrangement joins TRBV29-1 to TRBJ1-1, with D tentatively TRBD1 (5 bases). The CDR3 DNA follows: TGCAGCGTTCCGGGGGTTCAGAACACTGAAGCTTTCTTT. This translates into CSVPGVQNTEAFF.